This TCR beta chain was recorded in a study of blood T cell repertoires in COVID-19 (TCRdb year 2020). At the level of the whole study: Samples from collaborators originated in the United States, Italy and Spain and spanned both the acute and convalescent phases of COVID-19. Subjects who had been exposed to COVID-19, were actively infected with it, or had recovered from it provided the deeply sampled blood TCRbeta repertoires that made up the dataset. The prospective study material was composed of cDNA or gDNA derived from T cells, B-cell-depleted T cells, or PBMCs. The samples were drawn from the first 160 participants of the ongoing ImmuneRACE study and from 950 to 1,500 subjects provided by 6 global collaborators. A de-identified subject ID, COVID-19 status, age in years and sex were almost always included in the sample metadata. Where HLA class I and class II types were available, the types were taken from metadata supplied by the sample provider, not from assay-based typing. The repertoires were released in a freely available public database intended as a resource for research on the immune response to SARS-CoV-2. Study-level results and caveats: How much clinical and demographic metadata was included differed by source and by participant, and the metadata was provided uncurated.

The CDR3 contains 13 residues, cysteine and phenylalanine counted. Only the CDR3 region is kept as DNA, spanning 39 bases read in frame from base 1. Per the germline V gene, MNHEY is the CDR1 and SVGEGT is the CDR2. For this chain, trimming is 6 bases at the V end and 1 base at the J end, and the number of junction bases without a gene match is 2. Collaborating institutions collected whole blood in K2EDTA tubes following their own protocols. For TCRbeta analysis, collaborators shipped samples as frozen whole blood, isolated PBMCs, or DNA extracted from either of those sample types. TCRbeta CDR3 regions were amplified from genomic DNA using the immunoSEQ Assay, a bias-controlled multiplex PCR. In the original analysis: The number of nucleated cells in each sample was estimated by amplification of reference gene primers within the assay. Sequence reads were collapsed and filtered to measure the absolute abundance of every unique TCRbeta CDR3 rearrangement. For each sample, productive Simpson clonality was calculated as the square root of Simpson's diversity index across productive rearrangements. Here the immuneACCESS table is served through TCRdb, limited to in-frame sequences with V and J called. Missing clones are a known gap in these copies; in checked studies unresolved V genes cover under half, and the rest lacks a known reason. Clonal size and the V and J genes are those of that table, whereas D and trimming came from the DNA. Here the sample has roughly 100,000 clones; about 88% occur a single time. The ten top clones hold 5.1% of the sample.

About this clone: What this receptor recognizes is not known. No much larger clone exists at a distance of one base, and base qualities are not known.

This TCR was sampled from a human donor in a cohort sampled during active COVID-19. This chain joins TRBV6-2 or TRBV6-3 to TRBJ1-1; 7 bases in the middle match TRBD1. Sequenced input: peripheral blood. The nucleotides are TGTGCCAGCAGCCGGACAGGGAACACTGAAGCTTTCTTT. It codes for CASSRTGNTEAFF.